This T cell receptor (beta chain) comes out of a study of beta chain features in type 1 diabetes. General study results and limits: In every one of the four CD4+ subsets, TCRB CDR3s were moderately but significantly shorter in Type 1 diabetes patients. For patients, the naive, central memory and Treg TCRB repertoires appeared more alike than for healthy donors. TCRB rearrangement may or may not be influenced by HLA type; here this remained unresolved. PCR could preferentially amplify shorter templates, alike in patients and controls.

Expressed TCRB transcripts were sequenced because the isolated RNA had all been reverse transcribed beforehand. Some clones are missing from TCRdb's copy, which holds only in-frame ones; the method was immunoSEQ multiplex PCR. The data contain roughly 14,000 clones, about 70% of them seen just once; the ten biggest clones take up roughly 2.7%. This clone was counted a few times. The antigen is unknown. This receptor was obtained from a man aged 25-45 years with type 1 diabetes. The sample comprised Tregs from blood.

In nucleotides, the CDR3 is TGTGCCAGTGGACAGAGCGAGAACACTGAAGCTTTCTTT. Translation gives CASGQSENTEAFF. The rearrangement joins TRBV19 to TRBJ1-1, with D possibly being TRBD1 (6 bases). The length of the CDR3 is 13 residues. V was shortened by 8 bases and J by 1 base, with 11 bases between the two germline ends. Germline CDR1 reads LNHDA; CDR2 reads SQIVND (reference sequence).